This TCR beta chain comes out of a study of CD8 T cells in ankylosing spondylitis. This CDR3 contains 17 residues. V dropped 4 bases and J dropped 2; count of bases not matched to a gene: 7. At least ten counts were recorded for this clonotype. The antigen is unknown. Study results and limitations: Some of these motif variants have turned up before, in reports on reactive arthritis synovial fluid and blood. Researchers report that disease-linked clones proved CD8+ and relatively rare in peripheral blood. A TCR beta motif of under 10 highly homologous variants seemed to mark ankylosing spondylitis blood.

TCRdb re-derived calls from the 5' RACE reads in MiXCR, one entry per CDR3 protein. Of 200,000 to 300,000 distinct CDR3 sequences in the sample, about 24% were seen once. J is TRBJ2-2 and V is TRBV12-3 or TRBV12-4; 10 nucleotides align to TRBD2. Material for sequencing was blood, either unsorted or a sorted T cell fraction (not recorded which). This receptor was taken from a male donor with ankylosing spondylitis or in good health (not recorded which). CDR3: CASSSHTSGANTGELFF. CDR3 nucleotides: TGTGCCAGCAGTTCACATACTAGCGGGGCCAACACCGGGGAGCTGTTTTTT.